Listed here is a single T cell receptor beta chain. This entry is derived from a study of T-cell reconstitution after alpha-beta-depleted transplantation in children. Preparing the TCRbeta library involved the use of unique molecular identifiers. TCRdb passed the PCR reads through MiXCR, listing each CDR3 protein once. Altogether roughly 500,000 distinct CDR3 sequences are present, less than 35% being singletons, with the ten largest covering approximately 2.3%. Germline trimming cut 3 bases from V and 5 bases from J; bases unmatched to any gene: 13. Germline CDR1 reads MNHNS; CDR2 reads SASEGT. There are 17 residues in the CDR3.

The sequence was obtained from a human donor who donated a stem cell graft to a child with aplastic anemia. The rearrangement joins TRBV6-1 to TRBJ2-5; 9 bases line up with TRBD1. This specimen was PBMCs from the stem cell graft donor, taken from the stem cell graft. The CDR3 coding sequence is TGTGCCAGCAGTGAGGAGGGCTGGGGACAGGGCTTGGAGACCCAGTACTTC. This codes for CASSEEGWGQGLETQYF.